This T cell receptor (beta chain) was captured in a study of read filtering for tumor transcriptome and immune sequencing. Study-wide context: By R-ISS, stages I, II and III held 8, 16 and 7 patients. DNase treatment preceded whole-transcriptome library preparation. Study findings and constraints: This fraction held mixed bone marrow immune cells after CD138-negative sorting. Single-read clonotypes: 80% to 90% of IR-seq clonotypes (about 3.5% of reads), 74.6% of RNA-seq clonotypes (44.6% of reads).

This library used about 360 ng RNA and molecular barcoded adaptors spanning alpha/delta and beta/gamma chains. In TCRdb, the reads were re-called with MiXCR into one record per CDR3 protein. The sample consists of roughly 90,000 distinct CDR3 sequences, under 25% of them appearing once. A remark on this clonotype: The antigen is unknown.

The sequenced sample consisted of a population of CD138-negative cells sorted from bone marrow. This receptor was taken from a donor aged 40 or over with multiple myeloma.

This CDR3 reads CASSKGRSNQPQHF. The CDR3 nucleotides read TGTGCCAGCAGCAAGGGGAGGAGCAATCAGCCCCAGCATTTT. J is TRBJ1-5 and V is TRBV11-2, with D possibly being TRBD1 (5 bases). The germline CDR1 and CDR2 sequences are SGHAT and FQNNGV. Trimming stripped 5 bases from V and 1 base from J, with 9 bases between. The CDR3 runs 14 residues.